This entry lists 21 T cell receptor beta chains sequenced from one sample in a study of shared clonotypes between healthy human individuals. Naive CD8 isolation took CD45RO-negative cells positively selected for CCR7 and excluded terminally differentiated effector memory CD45RA+ cells. Sequencing was performed with immunoSEQ multiplex PCR; in TCRdb, only in-frame clones are kept and a portion is missing. The table lists 2 million to 2.5 million clones, over 85% of them singletons. The material sequenced was naive CD8+ T cells sorted from blood. The receptors here all came from a man between 18 and 35 years old in good health.

The V call is TRBV9, the J call TRBJ2-5; D is perhaps TRBD1 (5 bases). Germline lookup yields CDR1 SGDLS and CDR2 YYNGEE. This CDR3 has 13 residues. Trimming removed 4 bases from V and 3 bases from J, with 10 bases in between. CDR3 loop: CASSQGVEETQYF. The CDR3 nucleotides read TGTGCCAGCAGCCAAGGGGTGGAAGAGACCCAGTACTTC.

The chain carries TRBV5-6 and TRBJ2-1; the D gene is possibly TRBD1 (6 bases). Germline V lookup: CDR1 SGHDT, CDR2 YYEEEE. This CDR3 has 13 amino acids. The ends were cut back, 9 bases at V and 8 bases at J, with 18 bases in the middle. This CDR3 is CATTGSEVDEQFF. CDR3 sequence (DNA): TGTGCCACCACAGGGTCCGAGGTCGATGAGCAGTTCTTC.

Comment on this clone: Other DNA sequences from this sample encode an identical CDR3 as well. The chain links TRBV6-5 to TRBJ1-2; D is perhaps TRBD1 (6 bases). V gave up 5 bases and J gave up 2 bases, with 9 bases separating them. This CDR3 is 13 amino acids long. CDR1 and CDR2 (germline): MNHEY, SVGAGI. DNA of the CDR3: TGTGCCAGCAGTACAACAGGGAACTATGGCTACACCTTC. This sequence encodes CASSTTGNYGYTF.

The chain is built from TRBV27 and TRBJ2-7; TRBD1 aligns across 9 bases. CDR1 is MNHEY and CDR2 is SMNVEV in the germline V gene (reference sequence). V was pared by 6 bases and J by 2 bases, with 5 bases of the junction left unmatched. The CDR3 is 14 amino acids. The CDR3 coding sequence is TGTGCCAGCAGCTGGACAGGGGCGGCCTACGAGCAGTACTTC. As protein: CASSWTGAAYEQYF.

The V gene is TRBV9, the J gene TRBJ1-2; D gene uncertain. The CDR3 totals 13 residues. Looked up from germline, CDR1 is SGDLS and CDR2 is YYNGEE. Trimming stripped 3 bases from V and 8 bases from J, with 14 bases between. CDR3 bases: TGTGCCAGCAGCGCGGACGGGGTAGGGGGCTACACCTTC. Protein: CASSADGVGGYTF.

The V call is TRBV10-2, the J call TRBJ2-1; 10 bases align to TRBD2. Germline trimming cut 6 bases from V and 2 bases from J; bases unmatched to any gene: 4. Germline V gene sequence: CDR1 WSHSY, CDR2 SAAADI. The CDR3 is 15 amino acids. The CDR3 reads CASSLLAGPYNEQFF. CDR3 in DNA: TGCGCCAGCAGCCTACTAGCGGGACCCTACAATGAGCAGTTCTTC.

This chain uses TRBV30 with TRBJ1-3; D is unclear. From germline, CDR1 is GTSNPN and CDR2 SVGIG (reference sequence). This CDR3 region has 17 residues. Trimming cost V 2 bases and J 6 bases, with 23 bases left between them. CDR3 loop: CAWSPKYVPGGVNTIYF. CDR3 sequence (DNA): TGTGCCTGGAGTCCGAAGTACGTCCCCGGCGGGGTAAACACCATATATTTT.

V gene TRBV13 combines with J gene TRBJ1-6; 12 bases fit TRBD1. The CDR3 loop spans 18 amino acids. V dropped 8 bases and J dropped 6; count of bases not matched to a gene: 14. Per the germline V gene, CDR1 is PRHDT and CDR2 is FYEKMQ (reference sequence). This CDR3 is CASASLSGQGASNSPLHF. DNA for the CDR3: TGTGCCAGCGCCTCCCTTTCGGGACAGGGGGCGAGTAATTCACCCCTCCACTTT.

A remark on this clone: The same CDR3 also results from other DNA sequences found in this sample. The chain recombines TRBV9 with TRBJ2-7, with D possibly TRBD2 on 5 matching bases. Trimming left V 4 bases short and J 4 bases short, with 6 bases between. This CDR3 region has 11 residues. The V gene's germline CDR1 is SGDLS and CDR2 YYNGEE. The CDR3 loop is CASSPGYEQYF. The CDR3 nucleotides read TGTGCCAGCAGCCCGGGGTACGAGCAGTACTTC.

The chain uses TRBV2 and TRBJ2-7; a weak D match, TRBD2 (5 bases). In germline, CDR1 is SNHLY, CDR2 FYNNEI. This CDR3 is 15 amino acids long. Between the trimmed V and J ends, which lost 3 bases and 4 bases, there was a span of 16 bases. Written as DNA, the CDR3 is TGTGCCAGCAGTGACAGTCCGGGATCTAAATACGAGCAGTACTTC. Encoded protein: CASSDSPGSKYEQYF.

The CDR3 DNA reads as TGCGCCAGCAGCCCCCGGGACGGTGAGCTTAATCAGCCCCAGCATTTT. Amino acids: CASSPRDGELNQPQHF. The chain links TRBV4-1 to TRBJ1-5; maybe TRBD1 (5 bases). The CDR3 runs 16 residues. V dropped 4 bases and J dropped 4 bases, with 17 bases sitting between them. Germline assignment: CDR1 MGHRA and CDR2 YSYEKL.

This clone was counted a few times. DNA of the CDR3: TGTGCCATGGACAGGGAGCACAACCCGAACACCGGGGAGCTGTTTTTT. Protein product: CAMDREHNPNTGELFF. This chain uses TRBV10-3 with TRBJ2-2, with 8 nucleotides matching TRBD1. The J segment lost 0 bases and the V segment lost 9 bases, leaving 9 bases of the junction unmatched. The CDR3 is 16 residues long. CDR1 ENHRY and CDR2 SYGVKD come from the germline V gene.

V gene TRBV4-1 combines with J gene TRBJ2-5; D is unclear. The CDR3 covers 14 residues. CDR1 is MGHRA and CDR2 is YSYEKL in the germline V gene. V lost 1 base, J lost 1 base, and 7 bases lay in between. CDR3 sequence: CASSQVISQETQYF. CDR3 nucleotide sequence: TGCGCCAGCAGCCAAGTAATCAGCCAAGAGACCCAGTACTTC.

This sequence joins TRBV2 and TRBJ1-1, with 7 bases lining up with TRBD1. J lost 0 bases, V lost 6 bases, and 7 bases had no gene match. This CDR3 comprises 15 residues. Germline CDR1 reads SNHLY; CDR2 reads FYNNEI. CDR3 protein: CASRVTGAVNTEAFF. Here the CDR3 DNA reads TGTGCCAGCAGAGTTACAGGGGCGGTGAACACTGAAGCTTTCTTT.

This clone is a singleton in its sample. The gene calls are TRBV5-4 and TRBJ2-1, with TRBD2 matching over 7 bases. V trimming: 5 bases; J trimming: 4 bases; junction bases outside the gene matches: 12. The CDR3 loop spans 16 amino acids. From germline, CDR1 is SGHNT and CDR2 YYREEE (reference sequence). CDR3 sequence (DNA): TGTGCCAGCAGTCCAACCGGGACTACCCTTTACAATGAGCAGTTCTTC. It encodes CASSPTGTTLYNEQFF. The whole variable domain, filled in from reference TRBV5-4 and TRBJ2-1, reads ETGVTQSPTHLIKTRGQQVTLRCSSQSGHNTVSWYQQALGQGPQFIFQYYREEENGRGNFPPRFSGLQFPNYSSELNVNALELDDSALYLCASSPTGTTLYNEQFFGPGTRLTVL.

This clone is a singleton in its sample. The chain combines TRBV27 with TRBJ1-5; TRBD1 is a possible D gene (5 bases). CDR1 is MNHEY and CDR2 is SMNVEV in the germline V gene (reference sequence). V dropped 4 bases and J dropped 7 bases, with 14 bases sitting between them. This CDR3 is built from 14 residues. CDR3 protein: CASSSVGGIQPQHF. The CDR3 nucleotides read TGTGCCAGCAGTTCGGTCGGGGGGATACAGCCCCAGCATTTT.

V gene TRBV28 combines with J gene TRBJ2-7; 7 bases line up with TRBD1. The V gene end was trimmed by 4 bases and the J gene end by 1 base; junction bases not matched to a gene: 7. The CDR3 spans 15 residues. Germline V lookup: CDR1 MDHEN, CDR2 SYDVKM. This chain's CDR3 is CASSWDRTISYEQYF. DNA for the CDR3: TGTGCCAGCAGTTGGGACAGAACCATTTCCTACGAGCAGTACTTC. The full variable domain, in which reference TRBV28 and TRBJ2-7 provide the parts outside the CDR3, is DVKVTQSSRYLVKRTGEKVFLECVQDMDHENMFWYRQDPGLGLRLIYFSYDVKMKEKGDIPEGYSVSREKKERFSLILESASTNQTSMYLCASSWDRTISYEQYFGPGTRLTVT.

The genes are TRBV27 and TRBJ2-1; TRBD1 agrees at 7 bases. The germline V gene encodes CDR1 MNHEY and CDR2 SMNVEV (reference sequence). This CDR3 is 14 amino acids long. The J segment lost 3 bases and the V segment lost 7 bases, leaving 6 bases of the junction unmatched. CDR3 DNA sequence: TGTGCCAGCAAGGGGGCAGGGAACTACAATGAGCAGTTCTTC. This gives the protein CASKGAGNYNEQFF.

The rearrangement joins TRBV4-2 to TRBJ1-5; no firm D call. The V gene's germline CDR1 is LGHNA and CDR2 YNFKEQ. Trimming left V 0 bases short and J 0 bases short, with 6 bases between. The CDR3 sequence is 15 residues long. The CDR3 reads CASSQEYGSNQPQHF. DNA for the CDR3: TGTGCCAGCAGCCAAGAGTACGGTAGCAATCAGCCCCAGCATTTT.

The genes are TRBV4-2 and TRBJ2-3; possibly TRBD1 or TRBD2 for D (5 bases each). Germline V gene lookup returns CDR1 LGHNA and CDR2 YNFKEQ. The CDR3 totals 15 residues. V was pared by 3 bases and J by 2 bases, with 12 bases between. CDR3 sequence (DNA): TGTGCCAGCAGCCAGGTTGACGGGGCCACAGATACGCAGTATTTT. This sequence encodes CASSQVDGATDTQYF.

CDR3 loop: CASSAGLADISLPYNEQFF. The DNA for the CDR3 is TGCGCCAGCAGCGCCGGACTAGCGGATATTTCCTTACCTTACAATGAGCAGTTCTTC. The rearrangement links TRBV5-1 to TRBJ2-1; 10 positions agree with TRBD2. J gave up 4 bases and V 4 bases, and 17 bases lay outside the gene matches. Looked up from germline, CDR1 is SGHRS and CDR2 is YFSETQ. This CDR3 is built from 19 residues.